These 32 T cell receptor beta chains came from one sample sequenced in a study of tumor-infiltrating lymphocytes in primary liver carcinoma. Total RNA (roughly 530 ng) served as template for TCR beta cDNA synthesis primed by a constant-region primer. ARM-PCR was slightly modified, and three nested multiplex PCR rounds with it gave rise to the TCR beta libraries. Investigators reported that the first two PCR rounds, at 9 to 11 cycles each, used TRBV1-TRBV30 forward primers with a C-beta reverse primer. Each CDR3 protein is one row after TCRdb ran MiXCR on the multiplex PCR reads. Of 250,000 to 350,000 distinct CDR3 sequences listed, approximately 54% are singletons. Researchers drew blood RNA from unsorted whole blood and extracted germline DNA as well. The sample taken for sequencing was peripheral blood. The receptor set was obtained from a woman in her 30s with primary liver carcinoma and hepatitis B virus infection.

The V call is TRBV14, the J call TRBJ2-1, with 7 bases fitting TRBD2. Germline trimming cut 0 bases from V and 5 bases from J; bases unmatched to any gene: 13. The CDR3 runs to 18 residues. Per the germline V gene, CDR1 is SGHDN and CDR2 is FVKESK. In DNA form, the CDR3 reads TGTGCCAGCAGCCAAGACCCCCCGACTAGCATTAGAGACAATGAGCAGTTCTTC. Its protein product is CASSQDPPTSIRDNEQFF.

This clonotype was found many times. The rearrangement joins TRBV6-1 to TRBJ1-2, with D unclear. Germline V gene sequence: CDR1 MNHNS, CDR2 SASEGT. Trimming pared 10 bases from V and 4 bases from J, leaving 16 bases between. The CDR3 is 13 residues long. The CDR3 nucleotides are TGTGCCATCGCATGGATCGGCCCCTATGGCTACACCTTC. Protein product: CAIAWIGPYGYTF.

With regard to this clonotype: Given a much more abundant clone one base away, this may be a read error. V and J are TRBV6-5 and TRBJ2-5, with D perhaps matching TRBD1 (6 bases). There are 14 residues in the CDR3. CDR1 and CDR2 (germline): MNHEY, SVGAGI. With 9 bases removed from V and 1 base from J, the gap between germline ends came to 15 bases. The CDR3 protein is CARSGQGPQETQYF. CDR3 DNA: TGTGCCAGGAGTGGTCAGGGGCCCCAAGAGACCCAGTACTTC.

On this clonotype: This likely comes from a read error, as the CDR3 has no conserved phenylalanine or tryptophan at its end. This chain uses TRBV6-5 with TRBJ1-4; D is undetermined. This CDR3 is built from 13 residues. V shed 5 bases and J shed 8 bases, with 12 bases lying between them. The germline CDR1 and CDR2 sequences are MNHEY and SVGAGI. CDR3 DNA sequence: TGTGCCAGCAGTACCCGTGACACAGAAAAACTGTTTTTG. Encoded protein: CASSTRDTEKLFL.

As for this clonotype: A much larger clone lies one base from this, so it may be a read error. V gene TRBV12-3 or TRBV12-4 combines with J gene TRBJ2-1; 7 positions match TRBD2. The CDR3 has 15 amino acids. The CDR3 nucleotides read TGTGCCAGCAGTTTAATCAGCGGGACCCTCAATGAGCAGTCCTTC. Encoded protein: CASSLISGTLNEQSF.

The chain joins TRBV2 to TRBJ1-5, with D unclear. Trimming pared 5 bases from V and 7 bases from J, leaving 9 bases between. The CDR3 consists of 12 residues. Germline CDR1 reads SNHLY; CDR2 reads FYNNEI. The CDR3 here is CASSPGYQPQHF. The DNA for the CDR3 is TGTGCCAGCAGTCCTGGGTACCAGCCCCAGCATTTT.

With regard to this clonotype: One junction end does not reproduce the germline sequence, and a read error may be involved. The chain carries TRBV11-2 and TRBJ2-1; 10 nucleotides align to TRBD2. Germline lookup yields CDR1 SGHAT and CDR2 FQNNGV. This CDR3 contains 18 residues. The CDR3 spells CASSFRTLAGVSYIEQLF. CDR3 in DNA: TGTGCCAGCAGCTTTCGAACCCTAGCGGGAGTCTCCTACATTGAGCAGCTCTTC.

This chain uses TRBV11-2 with TRBJ2-1; D is undetermined. V lost 5 bases, J lost 9 bases, and 23 bases lay in between. CDR1 SGHAT and CDR2 FQNNGV come from the germline V gene. This CDR3 spans 16 amino acids. CDR3 bases: TGTGCCAGCAGCCCCGTTGGGGTTCTCATTCCCAGTGAGCAGTTCTTC. Amino acids: CASSPVGVLIPSEQFF.

Notes on this clonotype: Given the absence of the conserved phenylalanine or tryptophan at the CDR3 end, a read error is likely. Because the CDR3's place on the DNA is in doubt, the DNA is left out and the CDR3 is given as listed by TCRdb. The rearrangement joins TRBV5-5 to TRBJ2-1; the table's D call of TRBD1 was not tested on the DNA. The CDR3 totals 13 residues, both ends included. Germline values: CDR1 SGHKS, CDR2 YYEKEE (reference sequence). The CDR3 sequence is CASSQDTYNEQSL.

V usage is TRBV6-6 and J usage is TRBJ2-5; 7 nucleotides line up with TRBD1. After removal of 1 base from V and 7 bases from J, the junction contained 18 bases not matched to a gene. Germline CDR1 MNHNY, CDR2 SVGAGI (reference sequence). This CDR3 contains 18 residues. As DNA, the CDR3 is TGTGCCAGCAGTTACTTCGAAGGGGGAAACAGGGGAGAGGGGACCCAGTACTTC. This encodes CASSYFEGGNRGEGTQYF.

A word on this clonotype: A much bigger clone sits one base away, suggesting this may be a read error. CDR3 protein: CASSYSGGGNEQYF. CDR3 nucleotide sequence: TGTGCCAGCAGTTACTCGGGAGGGGGCAACGAGCAGTACTTC. The rearrangement joins TRBV6-6 to TRBJ2-7, with D perhaps TRBD1 or TRBD2 (7 bases each). The CDR3 contains 14 residues. The germline V gene encodes CDR1 MNHNY and CDR2 SVGAGI (reference sequence). V lost 0 bases to trimming and J lost 5 bases, with 11 bases between them.

As concerns this clonotype: A much larger clone differs by one base, so this may be a read error. This sequence joins TRBV4-1 and TRBJ2-1, with D perhaps matching TRBD2 (6 bases). The CDR3 loop spans 14 amino acids. Germline V gives CDR1 MGHRA, CDR2 YSYEKL. This CDR3 reads CASSQALGGNERFF. In nucleotides, the CDR3 is TGCGCCAGCAGCCAGGCCTTGGGCGGGAATGAGCGGTTCTTC.

In its sample, this clonotype was seen a few times. This sequence may be a read error, since a much larger clone differs from it by one base. The chain has TRBV6-2 or TRBV6-3 and TRBJ2-1; a possible D gene is TRBD1 (5 bases). This CDR3 spans 15 amino acids. Germline CDR1 and CDR2: MNHEY and SVGEGT. The V gene lost 5 bases and the J gene lost 7 bases, with 18 bases spanning the gap. The CDR3 sequence: CASSGWAEGANEQFF. CDR3 in DNA: TGTGCCAGCAGTGGTTGGGCGGAAGGGGCGAATGAGCAGTTCTTC.

This clonotype was recorded a few times. V and J are TRBV6-2 or TRBV6-3 and TRBJ2-1; 7 bases agree with TRBD1. The CDR3 has 16 amino acids. CDR1 and CDR2 from the germline V gene are MNHEY and SVGEGT. V was pared by 0 bases and J by 8 bases, with 10 bases of the junction left unmatched. The CDR3 bases are TGTGCCAGCAGTTACTCGACGGACAGGAGGACCGATGAGCAGTTCTTC. This codes for CASSYSTDRRTDEQFF.

This rearrangement joins TRBV6-2 or TRBV6-3 to TRBJ1-2, with D perhaps matching TRBD1 (5 bases). The V and J ends lost 6 bases and 2 bases respectively, with 10 bases between them. Germline CDR1 reads MNHEY; CDR2 reads SVGEGT. This CDR3 is 13 amino acids long. CDR3 protein: CASSLRENYGYTF. The CDR3 bases are TGTGCCAGCAGCCTCAGGGAGAACTATGGCTACACCTTC.

Of note for this clonotype: Since a much larger clone is just one base distant, this may be a read error. V is TRBV12-3 or TRBV12-4 and J is TRBJ2-1, with 7 bases lining up with TRBD1. V lost 5 bases and J lost 7; bases outside the gene matches: 11. CDR3 length equals 15 residues. The CDR3 sequence: CASSTKRGRRNEQFF. The CDR3 DNA is TGTGCCAGCAGTACTAAGAGGGGGCGCAGAAATGAGCAGTTCTTC.

The sample holds one count of this clonotype. This clone may be a read error of a much larger clone one base away. The gene calls are TRBV29-1 and TRBJ2-3; D may be TRBD1 (5 bases). The germline V gene has CDR1 SQVTM and CDR2 ANQGSEA. The length of the CDR3 is 15 residues. V shed 1 base and J shed 1 base, with 12 bases lying between them. The CDR3 loop is CSVEVRRARTDTQYF. CDR3 DNA: TGCAGCGTTGAAGTGCGCAGGGCCCGCACAGATACGCAGTATTTT.

This clonotype was seen ten or more times. The gene calls are TRBV29-1 and TRBJ2-7; weak D call: TRBD1 (6 bases). The CDR3 spans 13 residues. The germline V gene encodes CDR1 SQVTM and CDR2 ANQGSEA. Trimming left V 4 bases short and J 3 bases short, with 13 bases between. The CDR3 loop is CSVGGDKSYEQYF. Written as DNA, the CDR3 is TGCAGCGTTGGAGGGGACAAAAGCTACGAGCAGTACTTC.

The sample holds a few counts of this clonotype. The chain recombines TRBV6-2 or TRBV6-3 with TRBJ2-3, with TRBD2 as a possible D gene (5 bases). The V and J ends lost 7 bases and 1 base respectively, with 9 bases between them. The germline V gene encodes CDR1 MNHEY and CDR2 SVGEGT. The CDR3 sequence is 13 residues long. The CDR3 protein is CASKEGGTDTQYF. The CDR3 coding sequence is TGTGCCAGCAAAGAGGGAGGCACAGATACGCAGTATTTT.

For this clonotype: The missing conserved phenylalanine or tryptophan at the end of this CDR3 makes a read error likely. The DNA is omitted, as the CDR3 cannot be located on it reliably, and the CDR3 follows TCRdb's listing. The gene calls are TRBV7-9 and TRBJ1-2; the table's D call of TRBD1 was not tested on the DNA. The CDR3 comprises 16 residues, both ends counted. Germline-derived CDR1 and CDR2 are SEHNR and FQNEAQ (reference sequence). This CDR3 is CASSLASRGQTNGYTS.

V is TRBV18 and J is TRBJ1-1; the D is unclear. Between the trimmed V and J ends, which lost 4 bases and 1 base, there was a span of 10 bases. This CDR3 contains 14 residues. The germline CDR1 and CDR2 sequences are KGHSH and LQKENI. In DNA, the CDR3 is TGTGCCAGCTCACGGGGAGCAGAGAACACTGAAGCTTTCTTT. Protein: CASSRGAENTEAFF.

This clonotype was counted between two and nine times. V is TRBV30 and J is TRBJ1-1; the D is unclear. V lost 1 base and J 12 bases, leaving 15 bases between the germline ends. Germline V gene data show CDR1 as GTSNPN and CDR2 as SVGIG (reference sequence). The CDR3 is made up of 12 amino acids. The CDR3 protein is CAWSEGVRGTFF. The CDR3 region has the DNA TGTGCCTGGAGTGAGGGTGTCAGAGGGACTTTCTTT.

In regard to this clonotype: This may be a read error: a much more frequent sequence differs by one nucleotide. V usage is TRBV29-1 and J usage is TRBJ2-2; 13 bases align to TRBD2. The germline V gene has CDR1 SQVTM and CDR2 ANQGSEA. CDR3 length: 14 residues. This chain's CDR3 is CSGRLAGGTGGLFF. The CDR3 bases are TGCAGCGGACGACTAGCGGGAGGTACCGGGGGGCTGTTTTTT.

In regard to this clonotype: An end of the junction differs from the germline gene, which may be a read error. CDR3 protein: CASSSTNEKLLF. The CDR3 nucleotides are TGTGCCAGCAGTTCAACTAATGAAAAACTGCTTTTC. The rearrangement uses TRBV6-6 and TRBJ1-4; D remains ambiguous. The CDR3 is 12 amino acids. Looked up from germline, CDR1 is MNHNY and CDR2 is SVGAGI (reference sequence).

This clonotype occurred many times. The chain uses TRBV12-3 or TRBV12-4 and TRBJ2-5, with D unresolved. Trimming cost V 7 bases and J 5 bases, with 17 bases left between them. CDR3 length: 14 residues. Written as DNA, the CDR3 is TGTGCCAGCACTTACTTCGGCAGTTATGAGACCCAGTACTTC. Its protein product is CASTYFGSYETQYF.

This clonotype was counted at least ten times. The chain links TRBV11-1 to TRBJ2-7; 8 nucleotides agree with TRBD2. CDR1 SGHAT and CDR2 FQDESV come from the germline V gene (reference sequence). The CDR3 spans 15 residues. V lost 5 bases and J lost 0; bases outside the gene matches: 6. CDR3: CASSQTGTSSYEQYF. The CDR3 coding sequence is TGTGCCAGCAGCCAGACCGGGACTAGCTCCTACGAGCAGTACTTC.

The chain recombines TRBV28 with TRBJ1-1; no clear D gene. This CDR3 spans 11 amino acids. Looked up from germline, CDR1 is MDHEN and CDR2 is SYDVKM. The V end was cut by 6 bases, the J end by 4 bases, with 6 bases between. The CDR3 DNA reads as TGTGCCAGCAGCCGGATCACTGAAGCTTTCTTT. Translated, it gives CASSRITEAFF.

The chain couples TRBV11-2 to TRBJ2-7, with D maybe TRBD2 (6 bases). The CDR3 spans 14 residues. The ends were cut back, 4 bases at V and 5 bases at J, with 15 bases in the middle. Per the germline V gene, CDR1 is SGHAT and CDR2 is FQNNGV. In DNA form, the CDR3 reads TGTGCCAGCAGCTCATTCGGGGGTATCGACGAGCAGTACTTC. Protein product: CASSSFGGIDEQYF. The full variable domain, completed using reference TRBV11-2 and TRBJ2-7, is EAGVAQSPRYKIIEKRQSVAFWCNPISGHATLYWYQQILGQGPKLLIQFQNNGVVDDSQLPKDRFSAERLKGVDSTLKIQPAKLEDSAVYLCASSSFGGIDEQYFGPGTRLTVT.

V gene TRBV30 combines with J gene TRBJ2-3, with 15 bases lining up with TRBD2. CDR3 length: 19 amino acids. Trimming cost V 5 bases and J 0 bases; bases outside gene matches: 12. Germline values: CDR1 GTSNPN, CDR2 SVGIG (reference sequence). This CDR3 reads CAWGSRTSGRATSTDTQYF. The CDR3 nucleotides are TGTGCCTGGGGCAGTAGGACTAGCGGGAGGGCCACTAGCACAGATACGCAGTATTTT.

The chain employs TRBV7-8 and TRBJ1-2; 7 nucleotides agree with TRBD1. The CDR3 covers 14 residues. The ends lost 3 bases at V and 6 bases at J; junction bases unmatched: 7. CDR1 SGHVS and CDR2 FQNEAQ come from the germline V gene. The CDR3: CASSLGQGVDGYTF. Here the CDR3 DNA reads TGTGCCAGCAGCTTGGGGCAGGGGGTGGATGGCTACACCTTC.

V is TRBV28 and J is TRBJ1-5, with a weak D call TRBD1 (5 bases). Germline CDR1 is MDHEN and CDR2 is SYDVKM. The ends were cut back, 5 bases at V and 3 bases at J, with 20 bases in the middle. The CDR3 loop spans 17 amino acids. CDR3 nucleotide sequence: TGTGCCAGCAGTCCAATCCCGTCGACAGCAGTCAATCAGCCCCAGCATTTT. Amino acid sequence: CASSPIPSTAVNQPQHF.

A remark on this clonotype: A much larger clone sits a single nucleotide away, making a read error possible. A read error is likely, as this CDR3 ends without the conserved phenylalanine or tryptophan. The rearrangement joins TRBV11-2 to TRBJ2-1; TRBD2 agrees at 7 bases. Per germline, CDR1 SGHAT and CDR2 FQNNGV. This CDR3 region has 18 residues. J was trimmed by 6 bases and V by 1 base; bases with no gene match: 15. The CDR3 coding sequence is TGTGCCAGCAGCTTAGGGGGAGCGGGACCGCTATCGAGCAATGAGCAGTTCCTC. This sequence encodes CASSLGGAGPLSSNEQFL.